These 2 T cell receptor beta chains were all obtained from the same sample, sequenced in a study of T cells in Graves' hyperthyroidism and ophthalmopathy. Amplification yielded TCR beta CDR3 regions, with RNA transcripts as the source. Using the HTBI primer set, a first-round RT-PCR was run on the TCR CDR3. TCRdb re-called the multiplex PCR reads through MiXCR, storing one row per CDR3 protein. The profile shows 75,000 to 100,000 distinct CDR3 sequences, 35% to 45% of them singletons. Sequenced sample: peripheral blood or thyroid tissue (not recorded which). These receptors were obtained from a woman in her 30s with Graves' hyperthyroidism.

This chain joins TRBV2 and TRBJ1-2; D is perhaps TRBD1 (5 bases). The germline V gene encodes CDR1 SNHLY and CDR2 FYNNEI. The CDR3 is 12 residues long. Trimming cost V 7 bases and J 12 bases, with 18 bases left between them. The CDR3 DNA follows: TGTGCCAGCACTCGAGCGCTAGCGGGACACACCTTC. Translating gives CASTRALAGHTF.

Concerning this clonotype itself: Germline is not matched at one junction end, which may reflect a read error. This chain links TRBV7-7 with TRBJ2-2; tentatively, D is TRBD1 (6 bases). The germline V gene encodes CDR1 SSHAT and CDR2 FNYEAQ (reference sequence). CDR3 length: 13 amino acids. The CDR3 here is CASSYRVGGELFF. CDR3 in DNA: TGTGCTAGCAGCTACAGGGTTGGCGGGGAGCTGTTTTTT.